Described below is a single T cell receptor beta chain sequence and its context. These data originate in a study of cytomegalovirus exposure and HLA in healthy donors. A multiplex PCR was run with 60 Vbeta primers and 13 Jbeta primers. TCRdb's copy holds only in-frame clones and misses some; the assay was immunoSEQ multiplex PCR. The sample lists some 170,000 clones; approximately 72% were seen once. This CDR3 is built from 12 residues. Deletions cut 4 bases from V and 8 bases from J, with 9 bases between. Germline loops: CDR1 SGHRS, CDR2 YFSETQ. The receptor's source is a human donor in good health. The gene calls are TRBV5-1 and TRBJ1-4; D gene uncertain. The sample consisted of PBMCs. The CDR3 loop is CASSPPGEKLFF. The CDR3 DNA reads as TGCGCCAGCAGCCCCCCGGGGGAAAAACTGTTTTTT.